The 2 T cell receptor beta chains presented below share a single source sample, sequenced in a study of cytomegalovirus exposure and HLA in healthy donors. The PCR contained 60 Vbeta and 13 Jbeta primers. TCRdb's table, derived via immunoSEQ multiplex PCR, lists solely in-frame clones and lacks some. This table holds fewer than 150,000 clones, 60% to 85% found once. The sample taken for sequencing was PBMCs. The receptors derive from a male donor in good health and CMV-seronegative.

This clone appeared once. V usage is TRBV7-9 and J usage is TRBJ1-5; D is unclear. Deletions cut 3 bases from V and 9 bases from J, with 12 bases between. CDR3 length equals 13 residues. Germline CDR1 SEHNR, CDR2 FQNEAQ (reference sequence). The CDR3 here is CASSFEEGLPQHF. The CDR3 coding sequence is TGTGCCAGCAGCTTTGAAGAGGGCCTGCCCCAGCATTTT.

This clone is a singleton in its sample. The gene calls are TRBV7-8 and TRBJ1-6; D is undetermined. The CDR3 length is 15 residues. The germline V gene has CDR1 SGHVS and CDR2 FQNEAQ. V lost 7 bases and J 8 bases, leaving 18 bases between the germline ends. For the CDR3, the DNA is TGTGCCAGCATCTCGTCCGGGTTACGAGATTCACCCCTCCACTTT. It specifies CASISSGLRDSPLHF.